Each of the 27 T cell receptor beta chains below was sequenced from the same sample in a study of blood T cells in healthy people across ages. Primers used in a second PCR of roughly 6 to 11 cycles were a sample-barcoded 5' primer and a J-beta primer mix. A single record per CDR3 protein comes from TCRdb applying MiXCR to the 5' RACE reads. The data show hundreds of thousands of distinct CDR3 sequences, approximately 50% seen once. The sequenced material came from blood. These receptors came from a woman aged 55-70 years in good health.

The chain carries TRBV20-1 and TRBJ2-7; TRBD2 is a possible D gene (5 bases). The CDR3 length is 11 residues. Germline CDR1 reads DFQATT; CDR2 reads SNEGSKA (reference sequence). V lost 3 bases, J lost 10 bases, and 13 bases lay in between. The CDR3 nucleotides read TGCAGTGCTAGTCTAGCTGTTCACCAGTACTTC. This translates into CSASLAVHQYF.

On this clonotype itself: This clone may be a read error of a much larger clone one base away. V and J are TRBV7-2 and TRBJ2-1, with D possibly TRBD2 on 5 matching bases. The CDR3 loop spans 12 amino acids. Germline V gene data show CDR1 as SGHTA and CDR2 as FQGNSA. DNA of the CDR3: TGTGCCTGCAGCTTAGGTCCCGGGAAGCAGTTCTTC. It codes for CACSLGPGKQFF.

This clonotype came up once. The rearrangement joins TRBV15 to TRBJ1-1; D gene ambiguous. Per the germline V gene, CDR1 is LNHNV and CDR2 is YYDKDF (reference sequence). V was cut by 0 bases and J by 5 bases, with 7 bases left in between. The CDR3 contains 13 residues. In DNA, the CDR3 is TGTGCCACCAGCAGAGATCGAAGGACTGAAGCTTTCTTT. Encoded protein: CATSRDRRTEAFF.

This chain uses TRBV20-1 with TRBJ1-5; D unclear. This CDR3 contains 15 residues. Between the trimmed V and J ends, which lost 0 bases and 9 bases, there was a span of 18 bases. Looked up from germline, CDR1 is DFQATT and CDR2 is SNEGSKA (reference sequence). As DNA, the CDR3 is TGCAGTGCTAGAGATGCCACCAAGGGAGCCGGGCCCCAGCATTTT. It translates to CSARDATKGAGPQHF.

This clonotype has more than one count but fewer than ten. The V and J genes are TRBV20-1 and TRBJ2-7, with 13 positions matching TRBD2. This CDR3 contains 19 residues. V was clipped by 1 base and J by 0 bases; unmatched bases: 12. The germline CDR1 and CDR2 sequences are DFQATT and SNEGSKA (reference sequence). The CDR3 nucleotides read TGCAGTGCTAGAGCCGCGGGACTAGCGGGACCTCAGAGCTCCTACGAGCAGTACTTC. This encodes CSARAAGLAGPQSSYEQYF.

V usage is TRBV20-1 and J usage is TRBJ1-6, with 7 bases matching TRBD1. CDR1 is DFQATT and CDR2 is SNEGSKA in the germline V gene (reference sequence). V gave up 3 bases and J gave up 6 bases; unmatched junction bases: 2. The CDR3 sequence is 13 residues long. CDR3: CSASRDSNSPLHF. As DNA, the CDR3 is TGCAGTGCTAGCCGGGACAGTAATTCACCCCTCCACTTT.

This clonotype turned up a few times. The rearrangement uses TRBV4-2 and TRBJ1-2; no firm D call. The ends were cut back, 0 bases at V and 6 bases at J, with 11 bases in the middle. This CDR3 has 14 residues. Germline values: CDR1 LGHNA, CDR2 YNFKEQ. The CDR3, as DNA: TGTGCCAGCAGCCAAGACGGACGTAGCGATGGCTACACCTTC. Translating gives CASSQDGRSDGYTF.

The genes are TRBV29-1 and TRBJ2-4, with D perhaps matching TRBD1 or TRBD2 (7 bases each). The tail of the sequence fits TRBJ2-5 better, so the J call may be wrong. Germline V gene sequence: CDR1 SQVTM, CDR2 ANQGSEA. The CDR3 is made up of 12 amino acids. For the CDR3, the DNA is TGCAGCGTCGACAGGGAGGGCGAGACCCAGTACTTC. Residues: CSVDREGETQYF.

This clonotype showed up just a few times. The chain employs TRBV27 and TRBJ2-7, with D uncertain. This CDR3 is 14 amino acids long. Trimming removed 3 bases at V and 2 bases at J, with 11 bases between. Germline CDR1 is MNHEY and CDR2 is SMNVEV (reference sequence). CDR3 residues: CASSFDRAAYEQYF. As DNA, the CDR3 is TGTGCCAGCAGTTTCGACCGGGCCGCCTACGAGCAGTACTTC.

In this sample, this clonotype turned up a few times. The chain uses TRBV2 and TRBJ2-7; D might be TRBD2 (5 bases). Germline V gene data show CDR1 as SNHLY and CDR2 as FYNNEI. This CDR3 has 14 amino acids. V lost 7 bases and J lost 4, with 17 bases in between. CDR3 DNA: TGTGCCAGCAACGGGCTAGCTCCTTTTTACGAGCAGTACTTC. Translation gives CASNGLAPFYEQYF.

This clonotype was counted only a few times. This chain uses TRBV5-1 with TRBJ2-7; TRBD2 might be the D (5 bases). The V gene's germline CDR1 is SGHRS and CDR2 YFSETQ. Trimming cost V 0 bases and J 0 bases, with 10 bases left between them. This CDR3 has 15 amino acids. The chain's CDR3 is CASSLAAGSSYEQYF. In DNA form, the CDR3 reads TGCGCCAGCAGCTTGGCTGCGGGTAGCTCCTACGAGCAGTACTTC.

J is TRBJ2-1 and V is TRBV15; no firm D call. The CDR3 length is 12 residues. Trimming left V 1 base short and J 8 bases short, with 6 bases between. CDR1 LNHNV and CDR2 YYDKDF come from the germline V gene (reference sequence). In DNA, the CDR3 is TGTGCCACCAGCAGAGGGCTGGATGAGCAGTTCTTC. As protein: CATSRGLDEQFF.

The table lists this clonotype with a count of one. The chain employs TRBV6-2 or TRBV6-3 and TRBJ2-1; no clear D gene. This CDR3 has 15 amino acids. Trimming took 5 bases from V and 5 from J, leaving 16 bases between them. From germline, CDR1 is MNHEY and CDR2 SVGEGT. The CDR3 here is CASSTGPEGDNEQFF. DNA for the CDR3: TGTGCCAGCAGTACTGGACCCGAAGGTGACAATGAGCAGTTCTTC.

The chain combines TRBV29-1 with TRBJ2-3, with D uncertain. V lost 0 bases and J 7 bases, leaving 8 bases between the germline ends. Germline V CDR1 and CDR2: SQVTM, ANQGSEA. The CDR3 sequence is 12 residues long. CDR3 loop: CSVEEVPNTQYF. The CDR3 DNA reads TGCAGCGTTGAAGAAGTTCCCAATACGCAGTATTTT.

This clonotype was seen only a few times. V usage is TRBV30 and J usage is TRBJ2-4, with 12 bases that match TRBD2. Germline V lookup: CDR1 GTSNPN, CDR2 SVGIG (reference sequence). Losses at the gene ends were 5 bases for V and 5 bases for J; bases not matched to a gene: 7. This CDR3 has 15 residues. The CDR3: CAWSLAGGGQNIQYF. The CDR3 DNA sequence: TGTGCCTGGTCTCTAGCGGGAGGGGGGCAAAACATTCAGTACTTC.

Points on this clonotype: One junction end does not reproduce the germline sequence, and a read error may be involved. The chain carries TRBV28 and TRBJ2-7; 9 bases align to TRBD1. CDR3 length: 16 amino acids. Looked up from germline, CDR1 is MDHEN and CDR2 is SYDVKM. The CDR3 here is CACSASGQGVKNEQYF. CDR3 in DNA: TGTGCCTGCAGTGCGTCGGGACAGGGTGTGAAGAACGAGCAGTACTTC.

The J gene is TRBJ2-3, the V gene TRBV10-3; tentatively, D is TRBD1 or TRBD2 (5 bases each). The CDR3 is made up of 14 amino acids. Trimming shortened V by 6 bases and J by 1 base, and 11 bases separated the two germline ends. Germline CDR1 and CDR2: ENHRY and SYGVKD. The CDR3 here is CAISPRDRTDTQYF. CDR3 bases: TGTGCCATCAGCCCGAGGGACCGCACAGATACGCAGTATTTT.

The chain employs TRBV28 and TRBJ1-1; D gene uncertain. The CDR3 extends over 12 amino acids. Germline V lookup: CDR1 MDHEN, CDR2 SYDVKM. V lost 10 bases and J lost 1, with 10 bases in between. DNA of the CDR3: TGTGCCACGGGGTTTGGGAACACTGAAGCTTTCTTT. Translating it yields CATGFGNTEAFF.

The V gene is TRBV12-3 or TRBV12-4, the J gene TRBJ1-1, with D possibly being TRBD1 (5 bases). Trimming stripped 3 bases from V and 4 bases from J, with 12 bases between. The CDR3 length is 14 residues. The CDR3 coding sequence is TGTGCCAGCAGTTTTGGGGACGTGGGCACTGAAGCTTTCTTT. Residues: CASSFGDVGTEAFF.

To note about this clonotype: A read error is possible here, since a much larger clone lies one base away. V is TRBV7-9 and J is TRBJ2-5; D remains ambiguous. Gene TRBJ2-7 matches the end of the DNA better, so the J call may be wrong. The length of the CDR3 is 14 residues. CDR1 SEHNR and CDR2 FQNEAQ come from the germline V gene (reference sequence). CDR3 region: CASSLPWRSYEQYF. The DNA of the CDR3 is TGTGCCAGCAGCTTACCTTGGCGTTCGTACGAGCAGTACTTC.

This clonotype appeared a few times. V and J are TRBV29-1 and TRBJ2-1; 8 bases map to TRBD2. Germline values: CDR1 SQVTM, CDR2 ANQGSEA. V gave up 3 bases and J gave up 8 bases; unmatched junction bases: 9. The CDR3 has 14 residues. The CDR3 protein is CSVENSGMGYEQFF. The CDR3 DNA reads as TGCAGCGTTGAGAATAGCGGGATGGGATATGAGCAGTTCTTC.

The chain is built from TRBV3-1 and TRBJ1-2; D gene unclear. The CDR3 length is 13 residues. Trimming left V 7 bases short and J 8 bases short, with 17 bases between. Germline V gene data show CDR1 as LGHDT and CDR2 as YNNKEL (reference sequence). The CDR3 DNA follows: TGTGCCAGCAACCAGAGAGACATTGAGGGCTACACCTTC. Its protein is CASNQRDIEGYTF.

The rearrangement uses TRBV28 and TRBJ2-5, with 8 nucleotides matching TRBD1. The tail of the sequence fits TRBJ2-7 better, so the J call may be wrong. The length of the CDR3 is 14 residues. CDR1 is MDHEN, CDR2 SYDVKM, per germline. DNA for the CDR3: TGTGCCAGCAGCCGGACAGGGAACCACTACGAGCAGTACTTC. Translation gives CASSRTGNHYEQYF.

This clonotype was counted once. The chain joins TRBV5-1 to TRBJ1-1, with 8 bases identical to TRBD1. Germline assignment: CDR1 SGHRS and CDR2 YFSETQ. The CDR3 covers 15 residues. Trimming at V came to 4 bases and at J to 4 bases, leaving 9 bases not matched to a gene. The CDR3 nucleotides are TGCGCCAGCAGCACCCCAGGGGGCTGGGGCACTGAAGCTTTCTTT. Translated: CASSTPGGWGTEAFF. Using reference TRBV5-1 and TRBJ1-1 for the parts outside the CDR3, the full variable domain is KAGVTQTPRYLIKTRGQQVTLSCSPISGHRSVSWYQQTPGQGLQFLFEYFSETQRNKGNFPGRFSGRQFSNSRSEMNVSTLELGDSALYLCASSTPGGWGTEAFFGQGTRLTVV.

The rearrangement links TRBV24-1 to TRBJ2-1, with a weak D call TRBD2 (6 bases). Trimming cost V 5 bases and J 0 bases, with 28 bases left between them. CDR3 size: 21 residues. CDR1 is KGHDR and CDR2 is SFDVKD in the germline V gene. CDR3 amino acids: CATSATQIPGAHFGSYNEQFF. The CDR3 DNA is TGTGCCACCAGTGCTACCCAAATACCGGGAGCGCACTTCGGCTCCTACAATGAGCAGTTCTTC.

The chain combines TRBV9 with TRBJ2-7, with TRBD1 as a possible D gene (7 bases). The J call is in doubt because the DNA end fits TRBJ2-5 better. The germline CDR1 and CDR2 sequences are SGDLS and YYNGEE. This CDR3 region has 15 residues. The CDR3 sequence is CASSRRGTVQETQYF. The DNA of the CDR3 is TGTGCCAGCAGCCGACGGGGGACAGTCCAAGAGACCCAGTACTTC.

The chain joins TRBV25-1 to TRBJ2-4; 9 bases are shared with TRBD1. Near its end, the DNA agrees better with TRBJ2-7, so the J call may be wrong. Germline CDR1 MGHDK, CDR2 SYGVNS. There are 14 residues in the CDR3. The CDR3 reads CASSPRTGVDEQYF. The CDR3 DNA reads TGTGCCAGCAGTCCTCGGACAGGGGTGGACGAGCAGTACTTC.